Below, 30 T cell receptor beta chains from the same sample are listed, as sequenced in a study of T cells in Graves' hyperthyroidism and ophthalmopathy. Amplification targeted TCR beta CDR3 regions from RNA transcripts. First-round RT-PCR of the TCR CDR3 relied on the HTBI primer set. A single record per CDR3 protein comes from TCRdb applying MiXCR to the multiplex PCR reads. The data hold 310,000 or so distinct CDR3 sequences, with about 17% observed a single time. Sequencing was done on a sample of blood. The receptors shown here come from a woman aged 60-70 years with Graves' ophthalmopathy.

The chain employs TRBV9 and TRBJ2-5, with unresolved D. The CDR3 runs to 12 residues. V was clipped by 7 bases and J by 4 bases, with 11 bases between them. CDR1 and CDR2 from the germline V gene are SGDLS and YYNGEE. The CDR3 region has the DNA TGTGCCAGCTCGGCGAGAGGAGAGACCCAGTACTTC. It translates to CASSARGETQYF.

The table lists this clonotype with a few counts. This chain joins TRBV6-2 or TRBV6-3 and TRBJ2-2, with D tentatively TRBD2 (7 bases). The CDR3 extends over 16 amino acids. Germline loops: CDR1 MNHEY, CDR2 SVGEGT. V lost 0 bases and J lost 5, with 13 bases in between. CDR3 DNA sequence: TGTGCCAGCAGTTACTCTGGGGGGGCTCGGACCGGGGAGCTGTTTTTT. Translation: CASSYSGGARTGELFF.

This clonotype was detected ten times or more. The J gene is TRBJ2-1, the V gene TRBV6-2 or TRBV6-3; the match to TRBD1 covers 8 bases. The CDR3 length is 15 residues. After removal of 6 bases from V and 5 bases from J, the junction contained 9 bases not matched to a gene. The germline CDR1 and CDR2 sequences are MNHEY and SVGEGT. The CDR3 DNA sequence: TGTGCCAGCAGACCCACAGGGGGGATTAACAATGAGCAGTTCTTC. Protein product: CASRPTGGINNEQFF.

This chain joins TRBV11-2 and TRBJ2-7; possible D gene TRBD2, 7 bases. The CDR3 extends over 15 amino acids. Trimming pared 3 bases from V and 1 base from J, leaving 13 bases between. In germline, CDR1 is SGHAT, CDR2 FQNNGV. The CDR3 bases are TGTGCCAGCAGCTTTCGGGGGGCCATATCCTACGAGCAGTACTTC. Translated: CASSFRGAISYEQYF. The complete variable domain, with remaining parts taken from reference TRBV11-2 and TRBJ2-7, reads EAGVAQSPRYKIIEKRQSVAFWCNPISGHATLYWYQQILGQGPKLLIQFQNNGVVDDSQLPKDRFSAERLKGVDSTLKIQPAKLEDSAVYLCASSFRGAISYEQYFGPGTRLTVT.

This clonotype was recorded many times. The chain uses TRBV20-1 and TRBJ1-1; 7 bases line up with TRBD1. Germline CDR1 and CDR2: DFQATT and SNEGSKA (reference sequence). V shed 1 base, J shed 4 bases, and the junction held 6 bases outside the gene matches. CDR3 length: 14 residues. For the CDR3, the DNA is TGCAGTGCTAGAGGAGGGGGCGTGGGCACTGAAGCTTTCTTT. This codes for CSARGGGVGTEAFF.

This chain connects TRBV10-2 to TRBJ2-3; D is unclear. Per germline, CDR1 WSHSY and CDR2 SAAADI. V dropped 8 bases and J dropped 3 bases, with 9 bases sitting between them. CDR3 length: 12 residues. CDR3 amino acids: CASGWRTDTQYF. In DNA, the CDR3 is TGCGCCAGCGGGTGGAGAACAGATACGCAGTATTTT.

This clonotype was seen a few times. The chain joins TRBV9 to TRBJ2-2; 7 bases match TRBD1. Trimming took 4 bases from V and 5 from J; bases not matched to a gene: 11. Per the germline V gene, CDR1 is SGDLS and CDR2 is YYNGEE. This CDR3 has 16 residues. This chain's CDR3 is CASSLRQGKETGELFF. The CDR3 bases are TGTGCCAGCAGCCTGCGACAGGGAAAGGAAACCGGGGAGCTGTTTTTT.

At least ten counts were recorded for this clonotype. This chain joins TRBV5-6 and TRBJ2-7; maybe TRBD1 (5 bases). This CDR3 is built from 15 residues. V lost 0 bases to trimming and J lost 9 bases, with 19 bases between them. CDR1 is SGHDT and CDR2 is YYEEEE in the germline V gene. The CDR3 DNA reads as TGTGCCAGCAGCTTGGCCGCTATTCAATCTAGGGGGCAGTACTTC. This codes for CASSLAAIQSRGQYF.

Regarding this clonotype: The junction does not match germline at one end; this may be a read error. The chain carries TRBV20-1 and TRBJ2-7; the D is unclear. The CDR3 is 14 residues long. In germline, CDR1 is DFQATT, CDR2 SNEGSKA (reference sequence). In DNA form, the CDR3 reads TGCAGTGCCAGACCCGGCCGGCTCTCCTACGAGCAGTGCTTC. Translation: CSARPGRLSYEQCF.

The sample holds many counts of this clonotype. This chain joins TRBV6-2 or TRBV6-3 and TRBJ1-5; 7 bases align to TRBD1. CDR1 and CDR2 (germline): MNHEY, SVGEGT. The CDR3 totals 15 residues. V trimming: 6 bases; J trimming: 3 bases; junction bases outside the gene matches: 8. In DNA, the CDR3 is TGTGCCAGCAGCCCAAGGGGGCAGCCCAATCAGCCCCAGCATTTT. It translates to CASSPRGQPNQPQHF.

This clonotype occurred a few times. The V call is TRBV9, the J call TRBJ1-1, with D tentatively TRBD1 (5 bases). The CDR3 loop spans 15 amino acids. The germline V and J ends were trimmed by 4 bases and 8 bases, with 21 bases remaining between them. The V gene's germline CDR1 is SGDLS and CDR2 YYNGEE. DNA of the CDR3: TGTGCCAGCAGCCTCGGGACGCAACTAACGGCAGAAGCTTTCTTT. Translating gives CASSLGTQLTAEAFF.

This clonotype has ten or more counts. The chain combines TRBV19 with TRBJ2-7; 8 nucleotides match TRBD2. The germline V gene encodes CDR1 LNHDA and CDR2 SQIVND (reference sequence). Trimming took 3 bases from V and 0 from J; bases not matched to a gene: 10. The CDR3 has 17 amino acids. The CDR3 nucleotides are TGTGCCAGTAGTATCGATGCGGGCGGGACTAGCTCCTACGAGCAGTACTTC. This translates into CASSIDAGGTSSYEQYF.

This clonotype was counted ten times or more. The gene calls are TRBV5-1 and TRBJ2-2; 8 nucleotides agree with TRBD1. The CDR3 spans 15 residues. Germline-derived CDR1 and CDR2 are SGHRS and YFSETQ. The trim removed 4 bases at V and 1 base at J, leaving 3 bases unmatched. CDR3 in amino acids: CASSHGQGNTGELFF. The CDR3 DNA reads TGCGCCAGCAGCCACGGACAGGGGAACACCGGGGAGCTGTTTTTT. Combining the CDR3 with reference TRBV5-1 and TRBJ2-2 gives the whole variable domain KAGVTQTPRYLIKTRGQQVTLSCSPISGHRSVSWYQQTPGQGLQFLFEYFSETQRNKGNFPGRFSGRQFSNSRSEMNVSTLELGDSALYLCASSHGQGNTGELFFGEGSRLTVL.

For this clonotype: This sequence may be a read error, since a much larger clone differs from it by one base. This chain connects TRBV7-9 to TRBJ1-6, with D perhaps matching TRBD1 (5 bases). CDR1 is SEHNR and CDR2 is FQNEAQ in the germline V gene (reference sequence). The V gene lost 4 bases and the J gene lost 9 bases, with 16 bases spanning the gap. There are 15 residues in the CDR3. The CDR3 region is CASSWVHGGGSPLHF. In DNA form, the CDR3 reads TGTGCCAGCAGCTGGGTCCACGGGGGTGGTTCACCCCTCCACTTT.

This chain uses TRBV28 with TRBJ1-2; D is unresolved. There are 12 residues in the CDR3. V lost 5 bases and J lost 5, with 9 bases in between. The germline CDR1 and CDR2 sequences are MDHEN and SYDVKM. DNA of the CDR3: TGTGCCAGCAGTAGGTTTACATATGGCTACACCTTC. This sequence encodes CASSRFTYGYTF.

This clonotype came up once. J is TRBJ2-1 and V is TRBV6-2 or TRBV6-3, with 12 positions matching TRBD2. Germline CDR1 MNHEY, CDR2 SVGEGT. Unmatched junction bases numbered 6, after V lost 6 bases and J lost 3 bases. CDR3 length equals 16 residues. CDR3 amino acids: CASSISLAGGYNEQFF. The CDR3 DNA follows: TGTGCCAGCAGCATCTCACTAGCGGGAGGCTACAATGAGCAGTTCTTC.

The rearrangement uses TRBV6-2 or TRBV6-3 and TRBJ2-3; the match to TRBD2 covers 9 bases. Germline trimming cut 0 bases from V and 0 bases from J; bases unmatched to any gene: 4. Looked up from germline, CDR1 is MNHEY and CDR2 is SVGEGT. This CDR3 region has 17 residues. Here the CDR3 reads CASSYSSTSGSTDTQYF. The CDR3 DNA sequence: TGTGCCAGCAGTTACTCCTCGACTAGCGGTAGCACAGATACGCAGTATTTT.

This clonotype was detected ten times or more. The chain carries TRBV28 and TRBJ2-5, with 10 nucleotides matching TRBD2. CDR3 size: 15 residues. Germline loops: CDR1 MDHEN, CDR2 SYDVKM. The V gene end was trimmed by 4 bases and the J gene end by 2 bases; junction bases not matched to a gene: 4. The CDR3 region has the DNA TGTGCCAGCAGTTATAGCGGGAGGACGCAAGAGACCCAGTACTTC. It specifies CASSYSGRTQETQYF.

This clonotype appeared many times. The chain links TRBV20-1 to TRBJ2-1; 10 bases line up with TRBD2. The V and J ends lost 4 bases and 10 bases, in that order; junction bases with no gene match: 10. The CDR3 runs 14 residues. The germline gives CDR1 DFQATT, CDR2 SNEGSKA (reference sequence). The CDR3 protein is CSATRTSGLREQFF. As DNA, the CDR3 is TGCAGTGCTACGCGGACTAGCGGATTAAGAGAGCAGTTCTTC.

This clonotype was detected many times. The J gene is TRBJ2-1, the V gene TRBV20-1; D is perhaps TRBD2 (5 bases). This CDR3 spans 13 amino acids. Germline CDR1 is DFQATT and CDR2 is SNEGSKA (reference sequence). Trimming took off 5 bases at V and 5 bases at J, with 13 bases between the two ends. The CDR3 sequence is CSAYPSPNNEQFF. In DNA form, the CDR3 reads TGCAGTGCTTATCCTAGCCCAAACAATGAGCAGTTCTTC.

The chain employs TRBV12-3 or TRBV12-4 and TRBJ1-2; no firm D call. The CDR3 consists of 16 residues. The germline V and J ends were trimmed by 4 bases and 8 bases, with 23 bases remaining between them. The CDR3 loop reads CASSSLASLAGEGYTF. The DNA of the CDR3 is TGTGCCAGCAGTTCTCTTGCGTCCCTTGCTGGGGAGGGCTACACCTTC.

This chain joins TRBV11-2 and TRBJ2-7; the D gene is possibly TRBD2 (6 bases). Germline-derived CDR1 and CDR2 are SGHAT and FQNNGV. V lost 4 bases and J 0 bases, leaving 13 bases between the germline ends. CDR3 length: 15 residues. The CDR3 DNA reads TGTGCCAGCAGCTATTTAGCGGTCAACTCCTACGAGCAGTACTTC. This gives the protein CASSYLAVNSYEQYF.

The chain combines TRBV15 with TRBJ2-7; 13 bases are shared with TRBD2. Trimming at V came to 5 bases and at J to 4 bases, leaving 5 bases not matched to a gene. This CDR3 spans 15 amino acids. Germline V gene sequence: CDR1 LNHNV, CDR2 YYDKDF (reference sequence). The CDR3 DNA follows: TGTGCCACCAGCGAGGGACTAGCGGGATCATACGAGCAGTACTTC. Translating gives CATSEGLAGSYEQYF.

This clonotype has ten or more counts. The CDR3 sequence: CASSLGTGVVDEQYF. As DNA, the CDR3 is TGTGCCAGCAGCTTAGGTACAGGGGTGGTGGACGAGCAGTACTTC. The chain links TRBV7-9 to TRBJ2-7, with 7 bases fitting TRBD1. This CDR3 comprises 15 residues. From germline, CDR1 is SEHNR and CDR2 FQNEAQ (reference sequence). Germline trimming cut 1 base from V and 5 bases from J; bases unmatched to any gene: 8.

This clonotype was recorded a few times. The CDR3 loop is CSARKGQMNTEAFF. For the CDR3, the DNA is TGCAGTGCTAGGAAGGGACAGATGAACACTGAAGCTTTCTTT. The rearrangement joins TRBV20-1 to TRBJ1-1, with 7 bases lining up with TRBD1. With V trimmed by 3 bases and J by 0 bases, 4 bases remained unmatched. CDR1 is DFQATT and CDR2 is SNEGSKA in the germline V gene (reference sequence). This CDR3 is built from 14 residues.

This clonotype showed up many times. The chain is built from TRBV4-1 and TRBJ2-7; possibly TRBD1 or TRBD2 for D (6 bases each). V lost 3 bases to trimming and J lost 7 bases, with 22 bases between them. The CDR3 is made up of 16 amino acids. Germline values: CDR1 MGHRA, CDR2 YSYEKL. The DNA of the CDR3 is TGCGCCAGCAGCCAGGCTCAGACAGGAGGGTTTCAAGAGCAGTACTTC. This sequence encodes CASSQAQTGGFQEQYF.

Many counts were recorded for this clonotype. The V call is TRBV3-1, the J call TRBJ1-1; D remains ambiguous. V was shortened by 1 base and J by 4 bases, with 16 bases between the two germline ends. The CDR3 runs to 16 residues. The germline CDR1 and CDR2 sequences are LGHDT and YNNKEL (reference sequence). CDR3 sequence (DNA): TGTGCCAGCAGCCAAGGCTGGGGTATGGGTGTCACTGAAGCTTTCTTT. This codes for CASSQGWGMGVTEAFF.

CDR3 loop: CASSMDRRNTEAFF. The CDR3 DNA follows: TGTGCCAGTAGTATGGACAGACGGAACACTGAAGCTTTCTTT. The rearrangement uses TRBV19 and TRBJ1-1, with D perhaps TRBD1 (6 bases). CDR1 is LNHDA and CDR2 is SQIVND in the germline V gene (reference sequence). The CDR3 contains 14 residues. V lost 3 bases to trimming and J lost 1 base, with 9 bases between them.

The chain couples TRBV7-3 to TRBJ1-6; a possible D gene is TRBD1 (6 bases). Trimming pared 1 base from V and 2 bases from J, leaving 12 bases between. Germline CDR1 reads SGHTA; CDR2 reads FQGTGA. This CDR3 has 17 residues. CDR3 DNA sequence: TGTGCCAGCAGCTTAAGAGGGGGAATGGCCTATAATTCACCCCTCCACTTT. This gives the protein CASSLRGGMAYNSPLHF.

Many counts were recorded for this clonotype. This chain's CDR3 is CASSSKRQGTGELFF. The DNA of the CDR3 is TGCGCCAGCAGCTCGAAAAGACAGGGCACCGGGGAGCTGTTTTTT. This sequence joins TRBV5-1 and TRBJ2-2, with 7 bases lining up with TRBD1. Germline values: CDR1 SGHRS, CDR2 YFSETQ. Losses at the gene ends were 3 bases for V and 4 bases for J; bases not matched to a gene: 6. This CDR3 region has 15 residues.